The 27 T cell receptor beta chains reported below all come from one sample, sequenced in a study of T cells in Graves' hyperthyroidism and ophthalmopathy. Amplification of TCR beta CDR3 regions was performed using RNA transcripts as template. HTBI primers were used for first-round RT-PCR of the TCR CDR3. In TCRdb, the multiplex PCR reads were re-called with MiXCR into one record per CDR3 protein. Among hundreds of thousands of distinct CDR3 sequences listed, about 20% were seen once. Source material: blood. The source is a woman between 70 and 85 years old with Graves' ophthalmopathy.

This clonotype appeared a few times. This CDR3 is CSAIVLLAGGPENIQYF. The CDR3, as DNA: TGCAGTGCTATCGTCCTACTAGCGGGAGGGCCGGAGAACATTCAGTACTTC. This chain uses TRBV20-1 with TRBJ2-4; 13 bases are a match to TRBD2. The CDR3 length is 17 residues. Per the germline V gene, CDR1 is DFQATT and CDR2 is SNEGSKA (reference sequence). J lost 7 bases, V lost 4 bases, and 13 bases had no gene match.

This clonotype showed up many times. The V call is TRBV7-2, the J call TRBJ2-3, with a possible D match to TRBD2 (6 bases). Germline CDR1 SGHTA, CDR2 FQGNSA. This CDR3 is 13 amino acids long. V shed 5 bases and J shed 2 bases, with 8 bases lying between them. This CDR3 reads CASSPDYTDTQYF. Written as DNA, the CDR3 is TGTGCCAGCAGCCCGGACTACACAGATACGCAGTATTTT.

The chain combines TRBV3-1 with TRBJ2-1; D possibly matches TRBD1 or TRBD2 (5 bases each). Per the germline V gene, CDR1 is LGHDT and CDR2 is YNNKEL (reference sequence). V was cut by 1 base and J by 9 bases, with 10 bases left in between. This CDR3 is 13 amino acids long. The CDR3 is CASSQGGNGEQFF. The CDR3 nucleotides read TGTGCCAGCAGCCAAGGGGGGAACGGTGAGCAGTTCTTC.

The sample holds a few counts of this clonotype. The chain carries TRBV20-1 and TRBJ2-1; D is perhaps TRBD1 or TRBD2 (6 bases each). Trimming removed 0 bases at V and 6 bases at J, with 12 bases between. From germline, CDR1 is DFQATT and CDR2 SNEGSKA (reference sequence). This CDR3 comprises 14 residues. This CDR3 is CSARDGRGGNEQFF. The CDR3 nucleotides read TGCAGTGCTAGAGATGGCAGGGGAGGCAATGAGCAGTTCTTC.

This clonotype was picked up many times. J is TRBJ1-2 and V is TRBV12-3 or TRBV12-4; 7 bases line up with TRBD1. V shed 5 bases, J shed 6 bases, and the junction held 18 bases outside the gene matches. The CDR3 is 17 residues long. The CDR3: CASSRDRVVHGLDGYTF. The CDR3 coding sequence is TGTGCCAGCAGTAGAGACAGGGTGGTTCATGGGCTTGATGGCTACACCTTC.

J is TRBJ2-1 and V is TRBV6-1; 12 positions agree with TRBD2. V was clipped by 11 bases and J by 9 bases; unmatched bases: 8. The CDR3 has 13 residues. CDR1 is MNHNS and CDR2 is SASEGT in the germline V gene. The CDR3: CALGTSGFLEQFF. The CDR3 nucleotides are TGTGCCCTGGGGACTAGCGGGTTCCTTGAGCAGTTCTTC.

V usage is TRBV5-1 and J usage is TRBJ2-7, with unresolved D. V lost 0 bases to trimming and J lost 7 bases, with 17 bases between them. Looked up from germline, CDR1 is SGHRS and CDR2 is YFSETQ. This CDR3 has 15 residues. The CDR3 here is CASSLEQGGGVEQYF. CDR3 DNA sequence: TGCGCCAGCAGCTTGGAGCAAGGTGGCGGCGTTGAGCAGTACTTC.

This clonotype was seen more than once but under ten times. This rearrangement joins TRBV7-2 to TRBJ1-2; no clear D. In germline, CDR1 is SGHTA, CDR2 FQGNSA. Trimming took off 7 bases at V and 5 bases at J, with 14 bases between the two ends. The CDR3 covers 13 residues. CDR3 loop: CASTAYGKYGYTF. The DNA of the CDR3 is TGTGCCAGCACCGCTTACGGAAAATATGGCTACACCTTC.

This sequence joins TRBV10-3 and TRBJ2-1; 12 nucleotides align to TRBD2. CDR3 size: 11 residues. CDR1 is ENHRY, CDR2 SYGVKD, per germline. The ends lost 10 bases at V and 15 bases at J; junction bases unmatched: 7. The DNA of the CDR3 is TGTGCCACTTCGACTAGCGGGAGTTGGTTCTTC. It specifies CATSTSGSWFF.

The chain links TRBV5-1 to TRBJ2-3; D not certain. Trimming took 0 bases from V and 0 from J, leaving 17 bases between them. The CDR3 length is 18 residues. CDR1 is SGHRS and CDR2 is YFSETQ in the germline V gene. The chain's CDR3 is CASSLAPISPASTDTQYF. The CDR3, as DNA: TGCGCCAGCAGCTTGGCGCCCATATCCCCCGCTAGCACAGATACGCAGTATTTT.

This clonotype was seen many times. The CDR3 nucleotides are TGCGCCAGCAGCAAGGGCCTGAGTTACGAGCAGTACTTC. Its translation: CASSKGLSYEQYF. The J gene is TRBJ2-7, the V gene TRBV10-1; D remains ambiguous. The CDR3 spans 13 residues. Germline assignment: CDR1 WNHNN and CDR2 SYGVQD (reference sequence). V dropped 6 bases and J dropped 4 bases, with 13 bases sitting between them.

This clonotype was observed many times. J is TRBJ2-5 and V is TRBV9; 8 nucleotides agree with TRBD1. J was trimmed by 5 bases and V by 2 bases; bases with no gene match: 5. CDR3 length: 14 amino acids. Germline lookup yields CDR1 SGDLS and CDR2 YYNGEE. Written as DNA, the CDR3 is TGTGCCAGCAGCGTCCAGGGGGCAGGGGAGACCCAGTACTTC. As protein: CASSVQGAGETQYF.

The CDR3 loop reads CASSLEKGTSWGGDEQFF. DNA of the CDR3: TGTGCCAGCAGCTTAGAGAAAGGAACTAGCTGGGGGGGTGATGAGCAGTTCTTC. The chain combines TRBV11-3 with TRBJ2-1, with 7 bases that match TRBD2. The CDR3 extends over 18 amino acids. Losses at the gene ends were 0 bases for V and 8 bases for J; bases not matched to a gene: 16. CDR1 SGHNT and CDR2 YENEEA come from the germline V gene.

This clonotype was observed a few times. The gene calls are TRBV12-3 or TRBV12-4 and TRBJ2-1; unclear D gene. The CDR3 contains 13 residues. V gave up 2 bases and J gave up 10 bases, with 12 bases separating them. CDR3: CASSLQSGSEQFF. CDR3 bases: TGTGCCAGCAGTTTACAGTCAGGAAGCGAGCAGTTCTTC.

This clonotype occurred many times. The chain couples TRBV2 to TRBJ2-1, with D unclear. V gave up 6 bases and J gave up 6 bases, with 9 bases separating them. The CDR3 is 12 residues long. Germline V gene sequence: CDR1 SNHLY, CDR2 FYNNEI. CDR3 DNA: TGTGCCAGCAGGGAGATGAGCAATGAGCAGTTCTTC. It translates to CASREMSNEQFF.

There are a few counts of this clonotype. V usage is TRBV10-3 and J usage is TRBJ1-6; TRBD1 matches 9 bases. The CDR3 consists of 15 residues. V gave up 4 bases and J gave up 9 bases; unmatched junction bases: 7. Germline V gene sequence: CDR1 ENHRY, CDR2 SYGVKD. The DNA of the CDR3 is TGTGCCATCAGTGCGGACAGGGGCCAGGGTTCACCCCTCCACTTT. Translation: CAISADRGQGSPLHF.

Only a few counts were recorded for this clonotype. The rearrangement uses TRBV3-1 and TRBJ1-1; D is perhaps TRBD1 (5 bases). The CDR3 is 16 residues long. Germline-derived CDR1 and CDR2 are LGHDT and YNNKEL (reference sequence). V was shortened by 4 bases and J by 1 base, with 16 bases between the two germline ends. CDR3 nucleotides: TGTGCCAGCAGCCCACTGTTTGAAAGGGGGAACACTGAAGCTTTCTTT. Amino acid sequence: CASSPLFERGNTEAFF.

In this sample, this clonotype turned up a few times. The chain's CDR3 is CASSPTSGDYEQYF. As DNA, the CDR3 is TGTGCCAGCAGCCCCACTAGCGGGGACTACGAGCAGTACTTC. This rearrangement joins TRBV9 to TRBJ2-7; the match to TRBD2 covers 10 bases. This CDR3 region has 14 residues. J was trimmed by 3 bases and V by 4 bases; bases with no gene match: 4. The germline CDR1 and CDR2 sequences are SGDLS and YYNGEE.

This clonotype was recorded a few times. The V gene is TRBV18, the J gene TRBJ2-1; 7 bases are shared with TRBD1. The ends lost 4 bases at V and 6 bases at J; junction bases unmatched: 6. This CDR3 has 14 amino acids. CDR1 and CDR2 (germline): KGHSH, LQKENI. The CDR3 is CASSLYRQGNEQFF. The CDR3, as DNA: TGTGCCAGCTCACTGTACCGACAGGGCAATGAGCAGTTCTTC.

This clonotype was recorded at least ten times. The chain carries TRBV7-8 and TRBJ1-5; 9 nucleotides line up with TRBD1. Germline V gene sequence: CDR1 SGHVS, CDR2 FQNEAQ. The CDR3 spans 16 residues. The V segment lost 0 bases and the J segment 2 bases; nucleotides outside the gene matches: 2. The CDR3 sequence is CASSLARTGGNQPQHF. The CDR3 coding sequence is TGTGCCAGCAGCTTAGCGCGGACAGGGGGCAATCAGCCCCAGCATTTT.

This chain links TRBV20-1 with TRBJ2-1; no reliable D call. The V end was cut by 4 bases, the J end by 5 bases, with 9 bases between. CDR3 length: 12 amino acids. Germline V lookup: CDR1 DFQATT, CDR2 SNEGSKA (reference sequence). The CDR3 coding sequence is TGCAGTGCTAATCAAGCAGACAATGAGCAGTTCTTC. Encoded protein: CSANQADNEQFF.

This clonotype turned up a few times. V and J are TRBV6-4 and TRBJ1-1, with D unresolved. CDR1 and CDR2 (germline): MRHNA, SNTAGT. V dropped 3 bases and J dropped 6 bases, with 11 bases sitting between them. CDR3 length: 13 residues. CDR3 bases: TGTGCCAGCAGTGAGGGAAGGTGGGCTGAAGCTTTCTTT. Translated: CASSEGRWAEAFF.

This clonotype has ten or more counts. J is TRBJ2-7 and V is TRBV7-8; tentatively, D is TRBD1 or TRBD2 (6 bases each). V lost 6 bases, J lost 2 bases, and 17 bases lay in between. The CDR3 is 15 residues long. Per germline, CDR1 SGHVS and CDR2 FQNEAQ. This chain's CDR3 is CASSPSGAKAYEQYF. CDR3 DNA sequence: TGTGCCAGCAGTCCCTCGGGGGCTAAAGCCTACGAGCAGTACTTC.

In this sample, this clonotype turned up a few times. The chain links TRBV7-2 to TRBJ2-7; D gene ambiguous. The germline V gene has CDR1 SGHTA and CDR2 FQGNSA. The V end was cut by 3 bases, the J end by 2 bases, with 14 bases between. CDR3 length: 15 amino acids. CDR3 DNA: TGTGCCAGCAGCTTGGGTACGGGCTACGCCTACGAGCAGTACTTC. It translates to CASSLGTGYAYEQYF.

This clonotype has a count of ten or more. CDR3 protein: CATSDTGTENTEAFF. The CDR3 bases are TGTGCCACCAGTGATACCGGGACAGAGAACACTGAAGCTTTCTTT. This chain connects TRBV24-1 to TRBJ1-1, with 7 bases fitting TRBD1. The ends lost 3 bases at V and 1 base at J; junction bases unmatched: 4. This CDR3 has 15 residues. Germline CDR1 is KGHDR and CDR2 is SFDVKD.

This clonotype was seen a few times. This chain connects TRBV6-2 or TRBV6-3 to TRBJ2-7, with D perhaps being TRBD1 or TRBD2 (5 bases each). Germline V lookup: CDR1 MNHEY, CDR2 SVGEGT. The CDR3 is made up of 16 amino acids. Trimming took off 8 bases at V and 1 base at J, with 21 bases between the two ends. The CDR3 nucleotides read TGTGCCAGCGGAAGACAGCGGAATCATGATTCCTACGAGCAGTACTTC. Protein: CASGRQRNHDSYEQYF.

The chain recombines TRBV6-1 with TRBJ1-2; no clear D. V lost 6 bases and J lost 7, with 12 bases in between. CDR3 length equals 12 residues. Germline lookup yields CDR1 MNHNS and CDR2 SASEGT. CDR3: CASSPARSGYTF. The CDR3, as DNA: TGTGCCAGCAGCCCTGCCAGGTCTGGCTACACCTTC.